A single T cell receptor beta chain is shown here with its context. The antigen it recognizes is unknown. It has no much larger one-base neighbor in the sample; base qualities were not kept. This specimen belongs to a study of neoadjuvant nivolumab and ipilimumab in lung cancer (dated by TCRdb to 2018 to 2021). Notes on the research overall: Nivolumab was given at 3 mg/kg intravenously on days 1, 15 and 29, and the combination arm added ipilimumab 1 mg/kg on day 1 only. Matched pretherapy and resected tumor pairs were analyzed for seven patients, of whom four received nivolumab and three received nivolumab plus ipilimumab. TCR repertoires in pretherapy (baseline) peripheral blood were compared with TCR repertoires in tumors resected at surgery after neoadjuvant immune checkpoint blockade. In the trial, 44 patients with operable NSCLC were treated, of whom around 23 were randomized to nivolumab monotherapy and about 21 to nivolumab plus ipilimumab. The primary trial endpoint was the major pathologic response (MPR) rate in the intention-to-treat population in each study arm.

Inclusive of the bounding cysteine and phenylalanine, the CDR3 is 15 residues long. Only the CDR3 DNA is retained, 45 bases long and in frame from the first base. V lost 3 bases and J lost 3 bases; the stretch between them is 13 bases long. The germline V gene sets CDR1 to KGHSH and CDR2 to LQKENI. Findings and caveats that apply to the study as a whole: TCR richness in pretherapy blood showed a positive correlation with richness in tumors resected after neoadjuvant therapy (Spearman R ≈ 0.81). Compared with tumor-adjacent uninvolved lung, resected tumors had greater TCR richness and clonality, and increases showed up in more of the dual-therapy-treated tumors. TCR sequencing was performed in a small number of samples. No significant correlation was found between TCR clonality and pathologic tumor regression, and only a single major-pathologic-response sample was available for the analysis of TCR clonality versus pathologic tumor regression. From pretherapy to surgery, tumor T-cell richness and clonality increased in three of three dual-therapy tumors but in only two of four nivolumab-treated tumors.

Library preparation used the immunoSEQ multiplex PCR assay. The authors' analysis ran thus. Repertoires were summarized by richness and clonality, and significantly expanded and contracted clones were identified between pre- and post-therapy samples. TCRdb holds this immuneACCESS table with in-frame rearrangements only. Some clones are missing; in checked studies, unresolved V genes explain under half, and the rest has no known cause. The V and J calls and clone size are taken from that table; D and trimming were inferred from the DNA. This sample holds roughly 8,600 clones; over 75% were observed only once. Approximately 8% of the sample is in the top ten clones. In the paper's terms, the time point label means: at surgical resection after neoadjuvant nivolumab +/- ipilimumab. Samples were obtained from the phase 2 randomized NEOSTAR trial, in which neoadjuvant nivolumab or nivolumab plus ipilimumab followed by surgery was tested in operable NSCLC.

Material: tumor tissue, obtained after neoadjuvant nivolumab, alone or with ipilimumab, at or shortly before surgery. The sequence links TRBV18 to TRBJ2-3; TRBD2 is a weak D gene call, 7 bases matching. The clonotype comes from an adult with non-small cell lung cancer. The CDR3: CASSPYGGPTDTQYF. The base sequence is TGTGCCAGCTCACCGTACGGGGGGCCGACAGATACGCAGTATTTT.